What follows are 31 T cell receptor beta chains derived from one specimen sequenced in a study of blood T cell repertoires in COVID-19. The table came from immunoSEQ multiplex PCR; TCRdb's copy has only in-frame clones and leaves some out. The sample has 150,000 to 200,000 clones; 80% to 90% are singletons. Source material: peripheral blood. These TCRs come from a man aged 50-59 years with active or convalescent COVID-19.

The rearrangement joins TRBV5-1 to TRBJ1-2, with 7 bases that match TRBD1. Trimming cost V 2 bases and J 3 bases; bases outside gene matches: 4. The CDR3 runs to 14 residues. The germline gives CDR1 SGHRS, CDR2 YFSETQ. CDR3 DNA sequence: TGCGCCAGCAGCTTAACCGGGACAGACTATGGCTACACCTTC. This encodes CASSLTGTDYGYTF. Full variable domain (remainder filled in from reference TRBV5-1 and TRBJ1-2): KAGVTQTPRYLIKTRGQQVTLSCSPISGHRSVSWYQQTPGQGLQFLFEYFSETQRNKGNFPGRFSGRQFSNSRSEMNVSTLELGDSALYLCASSLTGTDYGYTFGSGTRLTVV.

The rearrangement links TRBV7-9 to TRBJ2-1; no definite D call. V lost 2 bases and J 0 bases, leaving 8 bases between the germline ends. CDR3 size: 15 residues. Germline-derived CDR1 and CDR2 are SEHNR and FQNEAQ (reference sequence). This CDR3 reads CASSLRTGSYNEQFF. For the CDR3, the DNA is TGTGCCAGCAGCTTAAGAACGGGCTCCTACAATGAGCAGTTCTTC.

This clone was recorded once. V gene TRBV18 combines with J gene TRBJ2-1; 11 bases map to TRBD2. V shed 3 bases, J shed 9 bases, and the junction held 10 bases outside the gene matches. Germline V gives CDR1 KGHSH, CDR2 LQKENI. The CDR3 has 16 amino acids. The CDR3 sequence is CASSPPIGTSGPEQFF. The CDR3 region has the DNA TGTGCCAGCTCACCCCCGATAGGGACTAGCGGCCCTGAGCAGTTCTTC. Full variable domain (remainder filled in from reference TRBV18 and TRBJ2-1): NAGVMQNPRHLVRRRGQEARLRCSPMKGHSHVYWYRQLPEEGLKFMVYLQKENIIDESGMPKERFSAEFPKEGPSILRIQQVVRGDSAAYFCASSPPIGTSGPEQFFGPGTRLTVL.

V usage is TRBV7-2 and J usage is TRBJ1-4; 9 nucleotides line up with TRBD1. Trimming took 1 base from V and 6 from J; bases not matched to a gene: 3. The germline V gene encodes CDR1 SGHTA and CDR2 FQGNSA. The CDR3 spans 15 residues. CDR3 region: CASSLGWDRDEKLFF. For the CDR3, the DNA is TGTGCCAGCAGCTTAGGGTGGGACAGGGATGAAAAACTGTTTTTT.

The count of this clone is one. The chain carries TRBV4-1 and TRBJ1-6; tentatively, D is TRBD1 (6 bases). Trimming took 1 base from V and 15 from J, leaving 10 bases between them. CDR3 length equals 12 residues. The V gene's germline CDR1 is MGHRA and CDR2 YSYEKL. The CDR3 DNA sequence: TGCGCCAGCAGCCAAGGCTACAGGGACCTCCACTTT. It specifies CASSQGYRDLHF.

V gene TRBV7-9 combines with J gene TRBJ2-1; D gene uncertain. Per germline, CDR1 SEHNR and CDR2 FQNEAQ (reference sequence). The CDR3 is 12 amino acids. With 4 bases removed from V and 5 bases from J, the gap between germline ends came to 6 bases. CDR3 coding DNA: TGTGCCAGCAGCTCGAGTCACAATGAGCAGTTCTTC. Protein: CASSSSHNEQFF.

J is TRBJ1-1 and V is TRBV28; TRBD1 matches 11 bases. The CDR3 runs to 15 residues. With 5 bases clipped from V and 7 bases from J, the junction kept 9 bases outside the gene matches. Germline V lookup: CDR1 MDHEN, CDR2 SYDVKM. The CDR3 DNA follows: TGTGCCAGCAGTACCGTAGGGGACAGGGGGGGTGAAGCTTTCTTT. It yields the protein CASSTVGDRGGEAFF.

J is TRBJ2-7 and V is TRBV19, with D perhaps TRBD2 (5 bases). V lost 4 bases and J 2 bases, leaving 12 bases between the germline ends. CDR3 length: 14 amino acids. Germline-derived CDR1 and CDR2 are LNHDA and SQIVND (reference sequence). The CDR3 coding sequence is TGTGCCAGTAGTAACGGGGTGGGCACCTACGAGCAGTACTTC. Amino acids: CASSNGVGTYEQYF.

J is TRBJ1-2 and V is TRBV11-2, with D maybe TRBD1 (6 bases). Germline CDR1 and CDR2: SGHAT and FQNNGV. Trimming removed 11 bases from V and 1 base from J, with 14 bases in between. The CDR3 covers 13 residues. In DNA form, the CDR3 reads TGTGCCTTTTCCGAGGGGGTTAACTATGGCTACACCTTC. It specifies CAFSEGVNYGYTF.

The chain employs TRBV28 and TRBJ1-1, with D hard to call. The germline V and J ends were trimmed by 6 bases and 6 bases, with 23 bases remaining between them. Germline V gene sequence: CDR1 MDHEN, CDR2 SYDVKM. The length of the CDR3 is 16 residues. The CDR3: CASRGPATATRSEAFF. CDR3 coding DNA: TGTGCCAGCAGAGGTCCAGCGACGGCCACCCGATCTGAAGCTTTCTTT. The entire variable domain, with the rest obtained from reference TRBV28 and TRBJ1-1, is as follows: DVKVTQSSRYLVKRTGEKVFLECVQDMDHENMFWYRQDPGLGLRLIYFSYDVKMKEKGDIPEGYSVSREKKERFSLILESASTNQTSMYLCASRGPATATRSEAFFGQGTRLTVV.

This chain connects TRBV24-1 to TRBJ2-1; 9 bases fit TRBD2. J lost 7 bases, V lost 7 bases, and 7 bases had no gene match. CDR1 is KGHDR and CDR2 is SFDVKD in the germline V gene. There are 14 residues in the CDR3. This chain's CDR3 is CATRDSGSRNEQFF. The CDR3 region has the DNA TGTGCCACCAGGGATAGCGGGAGTAGAAATGAGCAGTTCTTC.

This clone was recorded a few times. The CDR3 DNA follows: TGCGCCAGGAACAGGGGGATTCAGCCCCAGCATTTT. Translated: CARNRGIQPQHF. V and J are TRBV10-1 and TRBJ1-5; TRBD1 matches at 8 bases. CDR3 size: 12 residues. V shed 9 bases and J 6 bases; nucleotides not matched to a gene: 4. The V gene's germline CDR1 is WNHNN and CDR2 SYGVQD (reference sequence).

This clone was seen just once. The chain employs TRBV25-1 and TRBJ2-1, with D perhaps TRBD1 (6 bases). The CDR3 contains 15 residues. The germline CDR1 and CDR2 sequences are MGHDK and SYGVNS. Deletions cut 4 bases from V and 2 bases from J, with 12 bases between. In DNA form, the CDR3 reads TGTGCCAGCAGTGGGACAACAGGGCCCTACAATGAGCAGTTCTTC. As protein: CASSGTTGPYNEQFF.

V usage is TRBV5-4 and J usage is TRBJ2-3; TRBD2 aligns across 16 bases. This CDR3 is built from 18 residues. The junction had 9 bases not matched to a gene; V was cut back by 6 bases and J by 2 bases. CDR1 SGHNT and CDR2 YYREEE come from the germline V gene (reference sequence). The CDR3 loop is CASTRGTSGRALTDTQYF. DNA for the CDR3: TGTGCCAGCACCCGCGGGACTAGCGGGAGGGCCCTCACAGATACGCAGTATTTT.

V and J are TRBV9 and TRBJ2-2, with 7 bases that match TRBD1. Germline V gene data show CDR1 as SGDLS and CDR2 as YYNGEE. The V gene end was trimmed by 4 bases and the J gene end by 0 bases; junction bases not matched to a gene: 9. This CDR3 contains 17 residues. In DNA, the CDR3 is TGTGCCAGCAGCCCGGGGCCGGGACAGCCGAACACCGGGGAGCTGTTTTTT. Protein: CASSPGPGQPNTGELFF.

The V call is TRBV12-3 or TRBV12-4, the J call TRBJ1-1; tentative D call: TRBD1 (5 bases). V lost 7 bases to trimming and J lost 6 bases, with 12 bases between them. The CDR3 is 12 amino acids. The CDR3: CASNMDISEAFF. CDR3 nucleotide sequence: TGTGCCAGCAACATGGACATATCTGAAGCTTTCTTT.

J is TRBJ2-7 and V is TRBV3-1 (or the pseudogene TRBV3-2); TRBD2 matches 9 bases. This CDR3 comprises 14 residues. In germline, CDR1 is LGHDT, CDR2 YNNKEL (reference sequence). The V and J ends lost 4 bases and 6 bases, in that order; junction bases with no gene match: 7. CDR3 protein: CASSPLAGVSEQYF. In DNA, the CDR3 is TGTGCCAGCAGCCCCTTAGCGGGAGTGAGCGAGCAGTACTTC.

This rearrangement joins TRBV18 to TRBJ2-2; D ambiguous. Trimming removed 3 bases from V and 0 bases from J, with 5 bases in between. The CDR3 consists of 14 residues. Germline V CDR1 and CDR2: KGHSH, LQKENI. The CDR3 protein is CASSPNTNTGELFF. The CDR3 nucleotides are TGTGCCAGCTCACCGAACACGAACACCGGGGAGCTGTTTTTT.

This chain links TRBV19 with TRBJ2-1, with 7 bases matching TRBD1. The CDR3 contains 13 residues. Germline-derived CDR1 and CDR2 are LNHDA and SQIVND (reference sequence). Trimming took 6 bases from V and 8 from J; bases not matched to a gene: 7. CDR3 loop: CASSRQGTDEQFF. CDR3 nucleotides: TGTGCCAGTAGCCGACAGGGAACTGATGAGCAGTTCTTC.

The chain joins TRBV5-3 to TRBJ2-3; 8 nucleotides match TRBD1. TRBV5-3 is an ORF; its function is uncertain. The CDR3 runs 18 residues. Germline trimming cut 5 bases from V and 2 bases from J; bases unmatched to any gene: 16. The CDR3 sequence: CARRVKPEDRVSTDTQYF. The CDR3 DNA sequence: TGTGCCAGAAGGGTGAAGCCGGAGGACAGGGTTTCCACAGATACGCAGTATTTT.

The chain's CDR3 is CASSYSSTSNQPQHF. DNA for the CDR3: TGTGCCAGCAGTTACTCGAGTACTAGTAATCAGCCCCAGCATTTT. V gene TRBV6-5 combines with J gene TRBJ1-5; D gene uncertain. The CDR3 totals 15 residues. Germline CDR1 reads MNHEY; CDR2 reads SVGAGI. V shed 0 bases and J shed 4 bases, with 10 bases lying between them.

The V gene is TRBV6-5, the J gene TRBJ1-2, with 7 bases aligning to TRBD1. The trim removed 7 bases at V and 6 bases at J, leaving 8 bases unmatched. Per the germline V gene, CDR1 is MNHEY and CDR2 is SVGAGI. The CDR3 spans 13 residues. CDR3: CASNSGTDHGYTF. The CDR3 nucleotides are TGTGCCAGCAACTCCGGGACAGACCATGGCTACACCTTC.

The rearrangement links TRBV19 to TRBJ2-7, with D perhaps TRBD1 (5 bases). Germline CDR1 LNHDA, CDR2 SQIVND (reference sequence). The CDR3 sequence is 16 residues long. V gave up 4 bases and J gave up 5 bases, with 21 bases separating them. CDR3 sequence reads: CASSTLSGPEYHEQYF. CDR3 coding DNA: TGTGCCAGTAGTACTCTTTCAGGGCCAGAGTACCACGAGCAGTACTTC.

The gene calls are TRBV15 and TRBJ2-7, with TRBD1 as a possible D gene (6 bases). CDR1 LNHNV and CDR2 YYDKDF come from the germline V gene (reference sequence). This CDR3 contains 13 residues. Trimming cost V 5 bases and J 3 bases, with 11 bases left between them. The CDR3 reads CATSPTRGYEQYF. CDR3 sequence (DNA): TGTGCCACCAGCCCGACCAGGGGCTACGAGCAGTACTTC.

The chain recombines TRBV5-1 with TRBJ1-1; tentative D call: TRBD1 (6 bases). Germline V gene lookup returns CDR1 SGHRS and CDR2 YFSETQ. V was trimmed by 6 bases and J by 0 bases, leaving 12 bases between them. The CDR3 is 14 residues long. The CDR3 is CASKGGTMNTEAFF. CDR3 nucleotide sequence: TGCGCCAGCAAGGGGGGGACCATGAACACTGAAGCTTTCTTT.

The chain has TRBV4-2 and TRBJ1-2; a weak D match, TRBD1 (5 bases). Trimming pared 4 bases from V and 6 bases from J, leaving 15 bases between. This CDR3 comprises 14 residues. CDR1 and CDR2 (germline): LGHNA, YNFKEQ. The CDR3 region is CASSREGGEDGYTF. CDR3 DNA sequence: TGTGCCAGCAGCCGAGAGGGAGGGGAAGATGGCTACACCTTC.

CDR3 bases: TGTGCCAGCAGCTTGACAGGGTCTGGAAACACCATATATTTT. As protein: CASSLTGSGNTIYF. The chain combines TRBV7-7 with TRBJ1-3; TRBD1 aligns across 7 bases. Losses at the gene ends were 3 bases for V and 1 base for J; bases not matched to a gene: 0. CDR1 is SSHAT, CDR2 FNYEAQ, per germline (reference sequence). The CDR3 is 14 residues long.

The chain links TRBV5-1 to TRBJ2-5; D might be TRBD2 (6 bases). The CDR3 length is 15 residues. V lost 4 bases and J lost 2, with 15 bases in between. Germline V CDR1 and CDR2: SGHRS, YFSETQ. The CDR3 sequence is CASSPVVAEQETQYF. CDR3 nucleotide sequence: TGCGCCAGCAGCCCCGTGGTAGCGGAACAAGAGACCCAGTACTTC. Full variable domain (missing parts from reference TRBV5-1 and TRBJ2-5): KAGVTQTPRYLIKTRGQQVTLSCSPISGHRSVSWYQQTPGQGLQFLFEYFSETQRNKGNFPGRFSGRQFSNSRSEMNVSTLELGDSALYLCASSPVVAEQETQYFGPGTRLLVL.

The chain joins TRBV28 to TRBJ1-4, with D maybe TRBD1 (6 bases). Germline V CDR1 and CDR2: MDHEN, SYDVKM. There are 15 residues in the CDR3. Trimming shortened V by 2 bases and J by 7 bases, and 14 bases separated the two germline ends. CDR3 sequence: CASSLTGTGGEKLFF. DNA of the CDR3: TGTGCCAGCAGTTTAACAGGGACGGGGGGTGAAAAACTGTTTTTT.

A single count supports this clone. In nucleotides, the CDR3 is TGTGCCAGCAGCTTAAACCCTCCGGGACTCATCTCCACAGATACGCAGTATTTT. Protein product: CASSLNPPGLISTDTQYF. The gene calls are TRBV7-3 and TRBJ2-3; D might be TRBD2 (6 bases). Germline CDR1 reads SGHTA; CDR2 reads FQGTGA. Trimming removed 1 base from V and 2 bases from J, with 19 bases in between. The CDR3 totals 18 residues.

This rearrangement joins TRBV2 to TRBJ2-1; 9 nucleotides align to TRBD1. The germline gives CDR1 SNHLY, CDR2 FYNNEI. The trim removed 2 bases at V and 3 bases at J, leaving 2 bases unmatched. This CDR3 comprises 15 residues. The CDR3 here is CASSEMGQGYNEQFF. CDR3 bases: TGTGCCAGCAGTGAAATGGGACAGGGCTACAATGAGCAGTTCTTC. The whole variable domain, filled in from reference TRBV2 and TRBJ2-1, reads EPEVTQTPSHQVTQMGQEVILRCVPISNHLYFYWYRQILGQKVEFLVSFYNNEISEKSEIFDDQFSVERPDGSNFTLKIRSTKLEDSAMYFCASSEMGQGYNEQFFGPGTRLTVL.